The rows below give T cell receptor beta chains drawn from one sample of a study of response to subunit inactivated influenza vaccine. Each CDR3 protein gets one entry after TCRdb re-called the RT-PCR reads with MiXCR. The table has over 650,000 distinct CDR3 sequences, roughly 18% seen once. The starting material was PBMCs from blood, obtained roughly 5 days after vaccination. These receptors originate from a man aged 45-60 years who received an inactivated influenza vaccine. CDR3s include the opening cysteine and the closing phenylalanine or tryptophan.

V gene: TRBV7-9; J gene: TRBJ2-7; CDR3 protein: CASSGDGAYEQYF
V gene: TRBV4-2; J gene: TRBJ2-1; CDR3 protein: CASSLQAGENYNEQFF
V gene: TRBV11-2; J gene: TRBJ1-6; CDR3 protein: CASQWGEGAYNSPLHF
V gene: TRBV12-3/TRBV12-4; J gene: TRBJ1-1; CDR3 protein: CASSPLGTLNTEAFF
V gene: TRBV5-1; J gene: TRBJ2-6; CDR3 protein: CASSLYPGQDAYSGANVLTF
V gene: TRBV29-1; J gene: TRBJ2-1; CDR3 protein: CSVEFVWREGWEQFF
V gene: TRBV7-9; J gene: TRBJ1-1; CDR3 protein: CASSPSPGSTNGAFF
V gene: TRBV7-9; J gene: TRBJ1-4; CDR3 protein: CASSSSWTNDEKLFF
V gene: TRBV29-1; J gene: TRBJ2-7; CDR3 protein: CSVEGLGGGEQYF
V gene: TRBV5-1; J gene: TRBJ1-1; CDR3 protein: CASSFRQARNTEAFF
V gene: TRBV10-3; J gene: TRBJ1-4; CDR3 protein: CAISDSEEKLFF
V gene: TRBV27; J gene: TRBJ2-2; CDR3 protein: CASSRTGIVTGELFF
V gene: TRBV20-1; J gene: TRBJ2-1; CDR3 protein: CSAFPRIGPHNEQFF
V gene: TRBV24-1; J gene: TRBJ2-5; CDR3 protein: CATSDPRGATQETQYF
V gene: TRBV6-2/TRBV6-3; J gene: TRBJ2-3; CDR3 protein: CASNYRGGYTDTQYF
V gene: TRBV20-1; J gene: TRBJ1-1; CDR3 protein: CSARGGGLGAFF
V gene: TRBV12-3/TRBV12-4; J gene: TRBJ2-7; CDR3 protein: CATPRGALYEQYF
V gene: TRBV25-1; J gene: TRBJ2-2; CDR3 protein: CASSGWQGNTGELFF
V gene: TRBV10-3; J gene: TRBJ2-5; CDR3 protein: CAISPRTGEGETQYF
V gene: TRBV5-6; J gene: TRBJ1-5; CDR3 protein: CASSLFGRLSNQPQHF
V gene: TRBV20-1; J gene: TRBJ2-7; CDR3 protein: CSAWTSGYEQYF
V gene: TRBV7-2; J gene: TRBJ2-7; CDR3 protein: CASSLQGATFSYEQYF
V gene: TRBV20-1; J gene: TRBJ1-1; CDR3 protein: CSARDNLRGEAFF
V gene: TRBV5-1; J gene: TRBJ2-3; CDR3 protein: CASSLATVQRVTQYF
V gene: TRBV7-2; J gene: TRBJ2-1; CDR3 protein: CASSSGLVGEQFF
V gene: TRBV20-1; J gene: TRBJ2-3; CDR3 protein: CSARDHSSGGRTDTQYF
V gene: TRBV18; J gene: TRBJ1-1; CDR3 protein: CASSFDLNTEAFF
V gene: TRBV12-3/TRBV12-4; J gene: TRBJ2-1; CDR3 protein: CASSLRLAGAGNEQFF
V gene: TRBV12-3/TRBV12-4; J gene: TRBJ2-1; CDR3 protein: CASSGLFNEQFF
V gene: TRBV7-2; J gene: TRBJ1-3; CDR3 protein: CASSSTGSHSGNTIYF
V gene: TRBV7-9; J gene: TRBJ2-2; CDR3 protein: CVSSLVGAPAGELFF
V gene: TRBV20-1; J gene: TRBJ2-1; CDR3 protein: CSAPRSSYNEQFF
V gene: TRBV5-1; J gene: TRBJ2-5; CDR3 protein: CASGQETQYF
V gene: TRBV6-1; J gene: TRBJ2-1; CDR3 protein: CASSAGQGRSEQFF
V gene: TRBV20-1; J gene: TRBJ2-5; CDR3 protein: CSARGGRTQYF
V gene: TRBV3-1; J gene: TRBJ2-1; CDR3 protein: CASSQAAQNEQFF
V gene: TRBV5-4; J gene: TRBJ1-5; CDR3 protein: CASSAGGSNQPQHF